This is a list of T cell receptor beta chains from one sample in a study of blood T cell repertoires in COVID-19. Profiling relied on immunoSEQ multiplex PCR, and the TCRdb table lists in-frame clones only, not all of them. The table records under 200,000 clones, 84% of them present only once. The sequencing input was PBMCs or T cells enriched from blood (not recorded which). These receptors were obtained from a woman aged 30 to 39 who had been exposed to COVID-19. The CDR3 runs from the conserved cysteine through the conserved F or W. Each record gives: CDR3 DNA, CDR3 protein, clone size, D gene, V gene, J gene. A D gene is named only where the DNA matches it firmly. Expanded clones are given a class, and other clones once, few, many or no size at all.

TGTGCCACCATATCTGGTCTACCCCGTCCTGAGCAGTTCTTC,CATISGLPRPEQFF,once,NA,TRBV6-5,TRBJ2-1
TGTGCCATCAGTGAGACAGGGGGCGAAAATTCACCCCTCCACTTT,CAISETGGENSPLHF,NA,TRBD1,TRBV10-3,TRBJ1-6
TGCGCCAGCAGCCTCTTCCCGGACAGGGAAAATGAAAAACTGTTTTTT,CASSLFPDRENEKLFF,NA,TRBD1,TRBV4-1,TRBJ1-4
TGTGCCAGCAGCTTGGCTTCTACCAATCAGCCCCAGCATTTT,CASSLASTNQPQHF,NA,NA,TRBV5-6,TRBJ1-5
TGTGCCAGCAGTGAAGGGACCGGGACAGGGAGAAAAGCTTTCTTT,CASSEGTGTGRKAFF,NA,TRBD1,TRBV6-1,TRBJ1-1
TGTGCCAGCAGCCAGGCCCGGGACAGGGGTTTCAATGAGCAGTTCTTC,CASSQARDRGFNEQFF,NA,TRBD1,TRBV3-1/TRBV3-2,TRBJ2-1
TGTGCCAGCAGTGACACTGGACAGGCCCTCTATGGCTACACCTTC,CASSDTGQALYGYTF,NA,TRBD1,TRBV6-4,TRBJ1-2
TGTGCCAGTAGTGAGTCCTGGGGAGGGATGAACACTGAAGCTTTCTTT,CASSESWGGMNTEAFF,NA,NA,TRBV19,TRBJ1-1
TGCAGCGTTGAAGGGAGGGGTCGATCAGGCAATGAGCAGTTCTTC,CSVEGRGRSGNEQFF,NA,NA,TRBV29-1,TRBJ2-1
TGCGCCAGCAGCCAAGATAGACAGGGGAGAACTGAAGCTTTCTTT,CASSQDRQGRTEAFF,NA,TRBD1,TRBV4-1,TRBJ1-1
TGTGCCAGCAGCCAAGAAGGTATGGCAGGGCCCTACGAGCAGTACTTC,CASSQEGMAGPYEQYF,NA,NA,TRBV4-2,TRBJ2-7